The entry below describes one T cell receptor beta chain. Its antigen is undetermined. The record originates from a study of beta chain features in type 1 diabetes. Study-level results: Insertions at VDJ junctions were less frequent in type 1 diabetes patients. These patients also deleted more nucleotides at the same junctions. Naive, central memory and Treg TCRB repertoires seemed to resemble each other more closely in patients than they did in healthy donors. Moderate yet significant TCRB CDR3 shortening was seen in Type 1 diabetes patients in all four CD4+ subsets.

Every isolated RNA sample was fully reverse transcribed, so sequencing captured expressed TCRB transcripts. Sequencing was performed with immunoSEQ multiplex PCR; in TCRdb, only in-frame clones are kept and a portion is missing. In the table there are about 650,000 clones, around 12% of which are singletons. CDR3 length: 14 residues. CDR1 is SGHTA, CDR2 FQGNSA, per germline. Trimming stripped 5 bases from V and 3 bases from J, with 13 bases between. One heparinised blood draw, averaging approximately 0.11 L, came from each donor. Sequenced input: naive CD4+ T cells from blood. The J gene is TRBJ2-5, the V gene TRBV7-2; possibly TRBD2 for D (6 bases). The TCR was taken from a man aged 30 to 39 with type 1 diabetes. The CDR3 nucleotides are TGTGCCAGCAGCCTAGGGACTGTCGAAGAGACCCAGTACTTC. It is translated as CASSLGTVEETQYF. The whole variable domain, filled in from reference TRBV7-2 and TRBJ2-5, reads GAGVSQSPSNKVTEKGKDVELRCDPISGHTALYWYRQSLGQGLEFLIYFQGNSAPDKSGLPSDRFSAERTGGSVSTLTIQRTQQEDSAVYLCASSLGTVEETQYFGPGTRLLVL.